This T cell receptor (beta chain) was identified in a study of blood T cells in healthy people across ages. This clonotype was recorded once. CDR3 length: 15 residues. The V segment lost 5 bases and the J segment 4 bases; nucleotides outside the gene matches: 6. The authors ran a second PCR of about 6 to 11 cycles using a sample-barcoded 5' primer and a J-beta primer mix. TCRdb reanalysed the 5' RACE reads using MiXCR and keeps one entry per CDR3 protein. The data show 700,000 to 850,000 distinct CDR3 sequences, around 34% seen once. Sample donors were healthy Caucasian individuals that came from Russia, aged about 6 to 95. Isolated per sample were at least 6 million PBMCs.

The chain joins TRBV12-3 or TRBV12-4 to TRBJ2-1, with 9 bases that match TRBD2. Sequencing used blood. This clonotype originated in a man younger than 35 in good health. CDR3 region: CASSPGLAQYNEQFF. The CDR3 region has the DNA TGTGCCAGCAGTCCCGGACTAGCGCAATACAATGAGCAGTTCTTC.